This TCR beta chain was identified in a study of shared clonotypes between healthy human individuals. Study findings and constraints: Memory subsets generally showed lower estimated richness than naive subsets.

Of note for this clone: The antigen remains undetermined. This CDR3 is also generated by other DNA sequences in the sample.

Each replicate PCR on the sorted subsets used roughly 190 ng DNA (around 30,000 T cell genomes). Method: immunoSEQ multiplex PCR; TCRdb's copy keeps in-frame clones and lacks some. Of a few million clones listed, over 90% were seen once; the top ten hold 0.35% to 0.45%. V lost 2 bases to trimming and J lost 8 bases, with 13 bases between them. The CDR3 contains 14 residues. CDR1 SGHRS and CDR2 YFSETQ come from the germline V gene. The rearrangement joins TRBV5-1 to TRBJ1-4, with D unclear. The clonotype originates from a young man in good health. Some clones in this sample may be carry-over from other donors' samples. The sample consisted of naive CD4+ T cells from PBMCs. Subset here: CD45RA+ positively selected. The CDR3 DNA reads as TGCGCCAGCAGCTTCGGGGTCAGCGGGGAAAAACTGTTTTTT. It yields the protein CASSFGVSGEKLFF.